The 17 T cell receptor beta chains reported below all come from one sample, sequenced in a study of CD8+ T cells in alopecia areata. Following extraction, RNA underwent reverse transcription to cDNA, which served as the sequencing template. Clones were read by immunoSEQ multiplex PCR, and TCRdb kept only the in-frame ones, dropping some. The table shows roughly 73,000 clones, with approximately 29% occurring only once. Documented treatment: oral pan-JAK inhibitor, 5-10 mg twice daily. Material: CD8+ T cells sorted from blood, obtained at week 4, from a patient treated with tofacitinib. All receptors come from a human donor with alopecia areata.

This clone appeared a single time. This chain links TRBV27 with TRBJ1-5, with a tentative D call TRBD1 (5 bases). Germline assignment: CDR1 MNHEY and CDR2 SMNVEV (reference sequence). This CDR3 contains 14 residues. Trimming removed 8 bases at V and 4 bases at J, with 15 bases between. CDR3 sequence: CASSPGQTNQPQHF. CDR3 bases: TGTGCCAGCTCCCCGGGGCAGACGAATCAGCCCCAGCATTTT.

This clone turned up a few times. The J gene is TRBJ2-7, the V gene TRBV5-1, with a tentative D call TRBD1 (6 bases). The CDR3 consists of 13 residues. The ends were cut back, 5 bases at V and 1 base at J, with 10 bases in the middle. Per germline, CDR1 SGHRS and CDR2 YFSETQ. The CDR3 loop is CASSPGQSYEQYF. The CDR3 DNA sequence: TGCGCCAGCAGTCCTGGACAGTCCTACGAGCAGTACTTC.

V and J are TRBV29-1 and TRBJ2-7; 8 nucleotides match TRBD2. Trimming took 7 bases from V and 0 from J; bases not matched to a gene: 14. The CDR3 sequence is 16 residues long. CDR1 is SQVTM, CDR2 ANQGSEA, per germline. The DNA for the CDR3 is TGCAGCGCCTCCGGGGGGGTGGACTTTGGCTCCTACGAGCAGTACTTC. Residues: CSASGGVDFGSYEQYF.

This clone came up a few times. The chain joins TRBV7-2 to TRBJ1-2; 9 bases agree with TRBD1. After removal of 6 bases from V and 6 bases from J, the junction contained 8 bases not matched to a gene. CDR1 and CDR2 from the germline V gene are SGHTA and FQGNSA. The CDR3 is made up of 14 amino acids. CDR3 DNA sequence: TGTGCCAGCAGACAATTCACAGGGGGCGATGGCTACACCTTC. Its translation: CASRQFTGGDGYTF.

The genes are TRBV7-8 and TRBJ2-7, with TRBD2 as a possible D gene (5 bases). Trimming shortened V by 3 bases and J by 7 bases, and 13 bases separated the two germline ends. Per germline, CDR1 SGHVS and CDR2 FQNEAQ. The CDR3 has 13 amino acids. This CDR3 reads CASSLSGPGEQYF. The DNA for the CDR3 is TGTGCCAGCAGCTTGTCAGGCCCGGGGGAGCAGTACTTC.

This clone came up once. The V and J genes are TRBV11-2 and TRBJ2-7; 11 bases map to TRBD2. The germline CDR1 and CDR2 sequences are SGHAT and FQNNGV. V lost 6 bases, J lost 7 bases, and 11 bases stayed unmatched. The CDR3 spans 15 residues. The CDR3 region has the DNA TGTGCCAGCAGACCCGGACTAGCGGGTTCAGTAGAGCAGTACTTC. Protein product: CASRPGLAGSVEQYF.

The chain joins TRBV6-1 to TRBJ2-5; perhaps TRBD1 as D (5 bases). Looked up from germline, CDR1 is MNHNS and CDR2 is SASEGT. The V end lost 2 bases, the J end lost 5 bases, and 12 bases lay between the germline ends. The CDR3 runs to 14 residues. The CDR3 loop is CASSESAGHETQYF. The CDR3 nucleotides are TGTGCCAGCAGTGAAAGTGCAGGGCACGAGACCCAGTACTTC.

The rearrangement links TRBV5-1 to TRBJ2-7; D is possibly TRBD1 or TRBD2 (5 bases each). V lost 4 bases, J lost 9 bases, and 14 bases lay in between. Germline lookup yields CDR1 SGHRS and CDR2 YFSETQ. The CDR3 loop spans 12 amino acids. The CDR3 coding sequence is TGCGCCAGCAGCCCGGGACGGCTCGTGCAGTACTTC. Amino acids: CASSPGRLVQYF.

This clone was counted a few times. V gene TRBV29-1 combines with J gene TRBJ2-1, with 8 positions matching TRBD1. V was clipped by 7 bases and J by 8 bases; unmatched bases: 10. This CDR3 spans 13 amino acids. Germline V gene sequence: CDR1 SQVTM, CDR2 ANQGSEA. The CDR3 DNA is TGCAGCGCGCAGGACAGGGACATACATGAGCAGTTCTTC. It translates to CSAQDRDIHEQFF.

The DNA for the CDR3 is TGCAGCGTTGCAGCGGGAGGGTACGAGCAGTACTTC. It translates to CSVAAGGYEQYF. The rearrangement joins TRBV29-1 to TRBJ2-7; TRBD2 agrees at 10 bases. The junction had 1 base not matched to a gene; V was cut back by 4 bases and J by 4 bases. Per the germline V gene, CDR1 is SQVTM and CDR2 is ANQGSEA. The CDR3 contains 12 residues.

CDR3: CASSEGARGANVLTF. CDR3 nucleotide sequence: TGTGCCAGCAGCGAGGGAGCGCGAGGGGCCAACGTCCTGACTTTC. The chain recombines TRBV9 with TRBJ2-6; TRBD2 might be the D (5 bases). V lost 3 bases and J lost 4, with 11 bases in between. The CDR3 has 15 residues. Per germline, CDR1 SGDLS and CDR2 YYNGEE.

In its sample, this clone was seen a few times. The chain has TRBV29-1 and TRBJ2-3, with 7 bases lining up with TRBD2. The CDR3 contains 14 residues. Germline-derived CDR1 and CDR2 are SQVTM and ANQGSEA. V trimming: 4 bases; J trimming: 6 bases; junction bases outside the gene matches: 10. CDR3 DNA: TGCAGCGTTGTGGCTGCGGGAGCTCTGGATACGCAGTATTTT. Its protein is CSVVAAGALDTQYF.

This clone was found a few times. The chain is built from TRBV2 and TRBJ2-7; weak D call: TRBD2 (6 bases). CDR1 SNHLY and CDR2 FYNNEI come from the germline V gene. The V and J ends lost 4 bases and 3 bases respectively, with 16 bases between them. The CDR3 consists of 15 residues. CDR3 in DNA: TGTGCCAGCAGTGCCCGGTTGGGGGGATACTACGAGCAGTACTTC. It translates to CASSARLGGYYEQYF. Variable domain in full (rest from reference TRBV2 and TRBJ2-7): EPEVTQTPSHQVTQMGQEVILRCVPISNHLYFYWYRQILGQKVEFLVSFYNNEISEKSEIFDDQFSVERPDGSNFTLKIRSTKLEDSAMYFCASSARLGGYYEQYFGPGTRLTVT.

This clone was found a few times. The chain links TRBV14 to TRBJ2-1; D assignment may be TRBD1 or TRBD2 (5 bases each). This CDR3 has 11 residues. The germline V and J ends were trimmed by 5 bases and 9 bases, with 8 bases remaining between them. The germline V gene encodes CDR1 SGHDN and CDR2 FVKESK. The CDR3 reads CASSGGPEQFF. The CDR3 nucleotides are TGTGCCAGCAGCGGGGGACCTGAGCAGTTCTTC.

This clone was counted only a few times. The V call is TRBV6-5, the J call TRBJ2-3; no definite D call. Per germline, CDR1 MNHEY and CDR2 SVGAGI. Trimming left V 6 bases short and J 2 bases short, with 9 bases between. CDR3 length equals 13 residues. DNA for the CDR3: TGTGCCAGCAGCCGAACGTACACAGATACGCAGTATTTT. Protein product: CASSRTYTDTQYF.

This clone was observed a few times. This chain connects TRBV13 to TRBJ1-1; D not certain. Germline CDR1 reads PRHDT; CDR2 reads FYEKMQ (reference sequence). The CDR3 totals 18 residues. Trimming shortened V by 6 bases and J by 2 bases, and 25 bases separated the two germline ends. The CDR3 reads CASSSRPEPAYPNTEAFF. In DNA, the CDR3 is TGTGCCAGCAGTTCTAGACCCGAACCCGCGTACCCCAACACTGAAGCTTTCTTT.

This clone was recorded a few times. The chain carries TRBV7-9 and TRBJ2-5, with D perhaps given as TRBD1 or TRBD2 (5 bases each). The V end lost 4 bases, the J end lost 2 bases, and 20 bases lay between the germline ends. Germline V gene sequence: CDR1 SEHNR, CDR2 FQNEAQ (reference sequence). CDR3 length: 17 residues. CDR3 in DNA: TGTGCCAGCAGCTCCAGGGACGTAGGTCAAGGGCAAGAGACCCAGTACTTC. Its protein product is CASSSRDVGQGQETQYF.